This T cell receptor (beta chain) was captured in a study of long-term antiretroviral therapy in people with HIV (dated by TCRdb to between 2021 and 2023). As for the study more broadly: Collection of the earliest samples took place about a decade ahead of the 2015 WHO recommendation for immediate ART, at a time when ART was typically delayed until CD4 counts fell. A retrospective serial study tested whether changes in peripheral blood TRB repertoire composition and diversity were associated with ART initiation and durable HIV suppression. The cohort contributed 150 to 200 cryopreserved PBMC samples from under 35 adults with confirmed HIV infection, collected serially over a mean of approximately six years (range 1-12). Among the 30 or so participants with HIV, more than ten were female. Test extractions of a monoclonal T-cell line alongside 30 or so polyclonal samples showed no cross-contamination during QIAcube processing.

The investigation overall reported the following: Inferences about post-ART repertoire changes are limited because no data were available on ART adherence, viral resistance or therapy changes. Samples dated from the mid-2000s to the late 2010s, and the ART regimens used may be less effective than current ones. Because PBMC availability was limited, only the TCR beta chain was sequenced, with no alpha chain pairing. Because cell numbers in pre-ART samples were limited, unsorted PBMC were profiled instead of sorted CD4+ and CD8+ T cells. ART initiation was associated with a significant increase in TRB diversity, but diversity stayed significantly below transplant donor controls even after long-term ART. Expanded TRB clones identified before ART initiation dominated the repertoire at all time points, although this dominance fluctuated and declined in many PLHIV after ART. Narrower CDR3 length ranges were observed in HIV repertoires than in controls, and an antigen-experienced repertoire with only a slight naive shift after ART was suggested by the network structure.

Sequencing of the TRB variable region was done with the immunoSEQ hsTCRB v3.0 assay at survey level resolution. TRB sequencing targeted a depth of about 40,000-50,000 T-cell genomes per sample. Pooled TRB libraries were sequenced on an Illumina MiSeq with a v3 150-cycle kit. For the original study's pipeline: Repertoire analysis was run in R within a reproducible Nextflow workflow that covered QC, data transformation and analysis. LymphoSeq2, an R package for exploring AIRR-Seq data, was used to implement custom analyses. Four samples that produced fewer than 5000 total TRB sequences were removed, so approximately 190 HIV repertoires were analyzed. Among the roughly 180 retained HIV repertoires, approximately 59 were collected before ART initiation and 120 to 140 after ART initiation. Each repertoire was downsampled to 5000 TRB nucleotide sequences, and summary statistics were averaged across 100 downsampling iterations. Only TRB sequences with CDR3 regions of at least seven amino acids were retained for analysis. A Shannon entropy-derived clonality score and the Gini coefficient were used to measure diversity. In repertoire networks, the top 5000 CDR3 amino acid sequences were linked whenever an edit distance of one separated two sequences. For TRB CDR3 amino acid sequences, antigen specificity groups and MHC restriction were predicted with GLIPH2. CDR3 amino acid sequences were matched against VDJdb and McPAS-TCR to flag known CMV, EBV, HIV or tissue antigen associations. Pre-ART, post-ART and control groups were compared with Wilcoxon signed-rank tests and Holm-Bonferroni correction. Here the immuneACCESS table is served through TCRdb, limited to in-frame sequences with V and J called. Missing clones are a known gap in these copies; in checked studies unresolved V genes cover under half, and the rest lacks a known reason. Clone size and V and J calls were adopted from that table, with D and trimming inferred from the DNA. This sample lists about 32,000 clones; roughly 97% were detected once. The top ten hold under 2.5% of the sample.

The CDR3 runs 15 residues from the cysteine to the phenylalanine. Just the 45-base CDR3 DNA is kept, in frame starting at base 1. Trimming costs V 7 bases and J 1 base, and their ends lie 11 bases apart. Looking up the germline V gene (reference sequence) yields CDR1 LNHNV and CDR2 YYDKDF. Regarding this clone: This receptor's antigen is unknown. No base quality values were provided; no much bigger clone lies one nucleotide off.

Inclusion was restricted to participants for whom at least one PBMC sample before ART initiation and at least two post-ART samples were available. Every participant with HIV received treatment in the United States of America. Before DNA extraction, cryopreserved samples of roughly 0.9-11 million PBMC were thawed and then washed. At the time of the earliest PBMC sample, participants with HIV were aged between roughly 23 and 60 years. Per participant, PBMC samples came from 1-4 timepoints prior to ART initiation and 2-8 timepoints following ART initiation, for a median of 7 samples. For every participant, serial HIV viral load, CD4+ T-cell count, ART history and demographic data were obtained. Genomic DNA was extracted from unsorted PBMC with a Qiagen kit on a QIAcube, processed in batches of 12 samples.

The V and J segments used are TRBV15 and TRBJ2-6, and TRBD2 may be the D gene, going by 7 matching bases. This receptor was obtained from a man in his thirties or forties with HIV. The sequenced sample was unsorted PBMCs, obtained 7.6 years after starting antiretroviral therapy. The sequenced DNA is TGTGCCACCACCAGGGGAGGGTCTGGGGCCAACGTCCTGACTTTC. Its protein reads: CATTRGGSGANVLTF.